This T cell receptor (beta chain) originates from a study of siplizumab effects on memory and regulatory T cells. With 5 bases removed from V and 8 bases from J, the gap between germline ends came to 18 bases. Germline V gene sequence: CDR1 SEHNR, CDR2 FQNEAQ (reference sequence). The CDR3 is 15 residues long. Profiled with immunoSEQ multiplex PCR; TCRdb holds only in-frame clones, not every one. The sample has about 100,000 clones, approximately 94% seen once. About this clone itself: Its antigen is unidentified.

Whole-study findings and limits: In roughly 75-95% of proliferating CD4+ or CD8+ clones, a naive or memory phenotype could not be assigned. A major contribution to the alloresponse seemed to be made by naive T cells, which seemed more diverse than memory cells.

The source material was Tregs sorted from blood. The sequence came from a human donor in good health. The chain has TRBV7-9 and TRBJ2-2, with D possibly TRBD1 on 5 matching bases. The CDR3 loop reads CASSPTVPLRGELFF. The CDR3 bases are TGTGCCAGCAGCCCGACAGTTCCCCTGAGAGGGGAGCTGTTTTTT.